A single sample gave rise to the 2 T cell receptor beta chains below, sequenced in a study of early T cells in non-severe SARS-CoV-2 infection. TCRdb re-called the 5' RACE reads with MiXCR, one entry per CDR3 protein. The sample carries 30,000 to 45,000 distinct CDR3 sequences, 5.8% recorded once. Sequencing was done on a sample of whole blood. These receptors were obtained from an adult who was a healthcare worker with PCR-confirmed SARS-CoV-2 infection or an uninfected control (not recorded which).

Ten or more counts support this clonotype. V gene TRBV6-6 combines with J gene TRBJ1-1; the D gene is possibly TRBD1 (5 bases). CDR1 is MNHNY and CDR2 is SVGAGI in the germline V gene (reference sequence). There are 12 residues in the CDR3. V was trimmed by 6 bases and J by 5 bases, leaving 10 bases between them. Written as DNA, the CDR3 is TGTGCCAGCAGGTCAGAGGGGACTGAAGCTTTCTTT. Its protein product is CASRSEGTEAFF.

This clonotype came up many times. The CDR3 reads CASSLTGSVTEAFF. In nucleotides, the CDR3 is TGTGCCAGCAGTCTGACAGGGAGTGTGACTGAAGCTTTCTTT. The chain uses TRBV6-1 and TRBJ1-1, with 7 bases fitting TRBD1. V was pared by 5 bases and J by 5 bases, with 8 bases of the junction left unmatched. CDR3 length: 14 amino acids. Germline CDR1 MNHNS, CDR2 SASEGT.